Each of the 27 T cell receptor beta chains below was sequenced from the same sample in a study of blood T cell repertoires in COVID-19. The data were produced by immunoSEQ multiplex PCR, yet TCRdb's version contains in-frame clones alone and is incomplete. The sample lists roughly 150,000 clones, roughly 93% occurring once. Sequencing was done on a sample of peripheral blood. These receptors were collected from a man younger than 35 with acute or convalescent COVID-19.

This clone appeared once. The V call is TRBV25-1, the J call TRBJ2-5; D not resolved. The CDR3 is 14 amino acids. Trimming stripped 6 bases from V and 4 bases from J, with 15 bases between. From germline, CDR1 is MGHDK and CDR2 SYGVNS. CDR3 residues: CASRSTGEIETQYF. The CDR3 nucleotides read TGTGCCAGCAGATCTACCGGTGAGATAGAGACCCAGTACTTC. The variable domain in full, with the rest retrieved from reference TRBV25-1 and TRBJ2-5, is EADIYQTPRYLVIGTGKKITLECSQTMGHDKMYWYQQDPGMELHLIHYSYGVNSTEKGDLSSESTVSRIRTEHFPLTLESARPSHTSQYLCASRSTGEIETQYFGPGTRLLVL.

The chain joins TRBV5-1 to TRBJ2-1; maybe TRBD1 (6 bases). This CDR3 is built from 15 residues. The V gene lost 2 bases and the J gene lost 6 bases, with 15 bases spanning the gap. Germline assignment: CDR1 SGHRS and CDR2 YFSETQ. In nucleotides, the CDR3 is TGCGCCAGCAGCTTCAGGGGAGACCGGACCAATGAGCAGTTCTTC. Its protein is CASSFRGDRTNEQFF.

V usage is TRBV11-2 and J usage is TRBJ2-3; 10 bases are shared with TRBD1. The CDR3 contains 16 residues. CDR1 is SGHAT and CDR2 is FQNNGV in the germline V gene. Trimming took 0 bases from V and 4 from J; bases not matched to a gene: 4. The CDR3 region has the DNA TGTGCCAGCAGCTTAGAAGGCGGACAGGGGGCAGATACGCAGTATTTT. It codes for CASSLEGGQGADTQYF. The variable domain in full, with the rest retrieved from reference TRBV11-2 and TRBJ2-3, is EAGVAQSPRYKIIEKRQSVAFWCNPISGHATLYWYQQILGQGPKLLIQFQNNGVVDDSQLPKDRFSAERLKGVDSTLKIQPAKLEDSAVYLCASSLEGGQGADTQYFGPGTRLTVL.

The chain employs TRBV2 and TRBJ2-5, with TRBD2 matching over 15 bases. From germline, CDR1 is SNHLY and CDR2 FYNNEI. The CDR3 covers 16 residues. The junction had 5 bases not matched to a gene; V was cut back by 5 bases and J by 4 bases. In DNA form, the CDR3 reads TGTGCCAGCAGTCCAGGACTAGCGGGGGGGATAGAGACCCAGTACTTC. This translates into CASSPGLAGGIETQYF.

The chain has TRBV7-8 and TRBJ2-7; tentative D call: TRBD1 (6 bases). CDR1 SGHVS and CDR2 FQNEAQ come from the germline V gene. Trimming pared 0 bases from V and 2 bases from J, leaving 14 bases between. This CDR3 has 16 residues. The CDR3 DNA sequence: TGTGCCAGCAGCTTAGCGTCGACAGGCTACCCCTACGAGCAGTACTTC. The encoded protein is CASSLASTGYPYEQYF.

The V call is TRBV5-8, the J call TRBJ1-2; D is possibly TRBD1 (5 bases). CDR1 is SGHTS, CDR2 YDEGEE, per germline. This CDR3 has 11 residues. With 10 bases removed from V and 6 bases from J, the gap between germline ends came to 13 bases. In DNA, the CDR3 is TGTGCCGGCCAGGGAGGCGATGGCTACACCTTC. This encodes CAGQGGDGYTF.

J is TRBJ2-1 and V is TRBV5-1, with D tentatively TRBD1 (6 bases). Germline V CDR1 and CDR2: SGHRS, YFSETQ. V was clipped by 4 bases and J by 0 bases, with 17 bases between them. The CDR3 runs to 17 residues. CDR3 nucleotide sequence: TGCGCCAGCAGCATAAATTTACAGGGAAGCTCCTACAATGAGCAGTTCTTC. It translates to CASSINLQGSSYNEQFF. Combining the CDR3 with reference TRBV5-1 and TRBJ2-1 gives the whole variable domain KAGVTQTPRYLIKTRGQQVTLSCSPISGHRSVSWYQQTPGQGLQFLFEYFSETQRNKGNFPGRFSGRQFSNSRSEMNVSTLELGDSALYLCASSINLQGSSYNEQFFGPGTRLTVL.

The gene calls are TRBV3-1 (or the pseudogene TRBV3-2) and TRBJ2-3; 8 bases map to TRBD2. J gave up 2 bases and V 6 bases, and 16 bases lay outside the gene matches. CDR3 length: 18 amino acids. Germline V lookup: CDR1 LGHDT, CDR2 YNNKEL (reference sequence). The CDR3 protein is CASRPSKLAGHLTDTQYF. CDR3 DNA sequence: TGTGCCAGCAGACCCAGCAAATTAGCGGGACACCTCACAGATACGCAGTATTTT.

CDR3 coding DNA: TGTGCCAGCTCTCCGACAGGGGTCGAGGAGCCCCAGCATTTT. Protein sequence: CASSPTGVEEPQHF. This chain links TRBV18 with TRBJ1-5; TRBD1 aligns across 8 bases. The CDR3 is 14 amino acids. CDR1 and CDR2 (germline): KGHSH, LQKENI. V lost 6 bases to trimming and J lost 8 bases; unmatched junction nucleotides: 9.

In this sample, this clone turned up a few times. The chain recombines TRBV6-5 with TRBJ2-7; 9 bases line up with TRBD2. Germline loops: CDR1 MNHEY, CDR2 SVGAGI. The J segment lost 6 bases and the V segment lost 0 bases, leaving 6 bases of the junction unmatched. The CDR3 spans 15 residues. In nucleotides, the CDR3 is TGTGCCAGCAGTTACTCCACGGCGGGGGGGCTCGAGCAGTACTTC. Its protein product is CASSYSTAGGLEQYF.

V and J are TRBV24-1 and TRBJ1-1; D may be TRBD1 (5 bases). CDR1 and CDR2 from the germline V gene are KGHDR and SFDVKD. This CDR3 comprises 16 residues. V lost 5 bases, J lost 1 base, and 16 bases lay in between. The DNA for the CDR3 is TGTGCCACCAGTGCCCCCAAGAGCAGGGAGAACACTGAAGCTTTCTTT. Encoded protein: CATSAPKSRENTEAFF.

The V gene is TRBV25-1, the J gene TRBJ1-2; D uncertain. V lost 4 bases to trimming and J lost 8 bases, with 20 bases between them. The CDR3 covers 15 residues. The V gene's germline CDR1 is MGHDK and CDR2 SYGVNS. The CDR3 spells CASSGAGRELRGYTF. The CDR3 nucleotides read TGTGCCAGCAGTGGGGCAGGCCGGGAGCTTCGCGGCTACACCTTC.

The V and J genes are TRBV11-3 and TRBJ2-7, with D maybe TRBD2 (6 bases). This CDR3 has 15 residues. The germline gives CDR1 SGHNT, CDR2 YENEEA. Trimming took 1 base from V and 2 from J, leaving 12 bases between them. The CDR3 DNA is TGTGCCAGCAGCTTAGGGGACGGCGGGACCTACGAGCAGTACTTC. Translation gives CASSLGDGGTYEQYF.

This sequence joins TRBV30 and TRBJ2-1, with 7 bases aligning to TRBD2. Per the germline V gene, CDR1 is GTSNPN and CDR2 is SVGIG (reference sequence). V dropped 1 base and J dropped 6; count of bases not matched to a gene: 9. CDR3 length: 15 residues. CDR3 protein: CAWSGLAGTFNEQFF. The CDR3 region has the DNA TGTGCCTGGAGTGGACTAGCCGGGACCTTCAATGAGCAGTTCTTC.

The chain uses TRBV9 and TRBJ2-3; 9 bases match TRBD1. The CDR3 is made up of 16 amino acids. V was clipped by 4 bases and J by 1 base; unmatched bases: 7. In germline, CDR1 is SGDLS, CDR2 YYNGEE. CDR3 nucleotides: TGTGCCAGCAGCAATAAACAGGGGGCCGGCACAGATACGCAGTATTTT. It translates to CASSNKQGAGTDTQYF.

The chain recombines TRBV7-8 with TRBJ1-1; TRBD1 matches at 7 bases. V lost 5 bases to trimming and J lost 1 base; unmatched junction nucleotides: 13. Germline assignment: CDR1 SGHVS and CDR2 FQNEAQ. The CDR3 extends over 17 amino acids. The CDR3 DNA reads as TGTGCCAGCAGCCAGTCCCGACAGGGTCTGAGGAACACTGAAGCTTTCTTT. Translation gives CASSQSRQGLRNTEAFF.

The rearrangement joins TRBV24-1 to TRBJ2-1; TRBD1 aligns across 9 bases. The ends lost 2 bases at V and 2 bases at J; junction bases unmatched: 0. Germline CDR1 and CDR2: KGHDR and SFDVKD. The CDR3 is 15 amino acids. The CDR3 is CATSDWTGAYNEQFF. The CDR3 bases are TGTGCCACCAGTGATTGGACAGGGGCCTACAATGAGCAGTTCTTC.

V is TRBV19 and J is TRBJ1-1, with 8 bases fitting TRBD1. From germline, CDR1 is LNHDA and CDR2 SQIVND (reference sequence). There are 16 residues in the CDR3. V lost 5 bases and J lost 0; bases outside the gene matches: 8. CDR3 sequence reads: CASSRRTGLMNTEAFF. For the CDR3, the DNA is TGTGCCAGTAGTCGACGGACAGGGTTAATGAACACTGAAGCTTTCTTT. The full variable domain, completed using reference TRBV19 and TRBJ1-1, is DGGITQSPKYLFRKEGQNVTLSCEQNLNHDAMYWYRQDPGQGLRLIYYSQIVNDFQKGDIAEGYSVSREKKESFPLTVTSAQKNPTAFYLCASSRRTGLMNTEAFFGQGTRLTVV.

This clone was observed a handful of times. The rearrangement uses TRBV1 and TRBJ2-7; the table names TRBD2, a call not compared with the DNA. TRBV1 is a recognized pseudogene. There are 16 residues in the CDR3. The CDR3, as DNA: TGCACCAGCAGCCAATTCCGGACTAGCGGGATCTACGAGCAGTACTTC. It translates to CTSSQFRTSGIYEQYF.

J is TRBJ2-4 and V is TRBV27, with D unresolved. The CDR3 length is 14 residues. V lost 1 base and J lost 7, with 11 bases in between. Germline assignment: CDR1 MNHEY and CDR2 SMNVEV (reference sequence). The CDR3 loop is CASSLWAGTNIQYF. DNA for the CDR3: TGTGCCAGCAGTTTATGGGCCGGTACGAACATTCAGTACTTC.

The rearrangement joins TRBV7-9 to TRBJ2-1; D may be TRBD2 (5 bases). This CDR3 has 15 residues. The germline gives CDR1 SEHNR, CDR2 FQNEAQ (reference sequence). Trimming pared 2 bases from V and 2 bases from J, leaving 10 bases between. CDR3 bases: TGTGCCAGCAGCTTAATGGCGGGCCCCTACAATGAGCAGTTCTTC. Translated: CASSLMAGPYNEQFF.

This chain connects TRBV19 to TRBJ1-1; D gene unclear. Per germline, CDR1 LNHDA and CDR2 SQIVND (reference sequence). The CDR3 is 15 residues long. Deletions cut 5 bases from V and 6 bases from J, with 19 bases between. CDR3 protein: CASSPRSFTPSEAFF. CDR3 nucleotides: TGTGCCAGTAGTCCCCGGAGCTTTACTCCCTCTGAAGCTTTCTTT.

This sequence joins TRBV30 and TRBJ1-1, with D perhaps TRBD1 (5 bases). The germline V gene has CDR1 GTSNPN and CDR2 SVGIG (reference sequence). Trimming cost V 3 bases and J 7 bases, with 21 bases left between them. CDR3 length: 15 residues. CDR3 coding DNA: TGTGCCTGGAGGGGGCCCTACACTGCGGGAGTTGAAGCTTTCTTT. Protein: CAWRGPYTAGVEAFF.

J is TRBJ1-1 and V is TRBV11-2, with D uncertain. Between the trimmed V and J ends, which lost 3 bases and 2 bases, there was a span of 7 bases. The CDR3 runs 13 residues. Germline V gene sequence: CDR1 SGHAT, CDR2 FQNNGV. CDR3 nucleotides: TGTGCCAGCAGCTTTATGTTCAACACTGAAGCTTTCTTT. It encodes CASSFMFNTEAFF.

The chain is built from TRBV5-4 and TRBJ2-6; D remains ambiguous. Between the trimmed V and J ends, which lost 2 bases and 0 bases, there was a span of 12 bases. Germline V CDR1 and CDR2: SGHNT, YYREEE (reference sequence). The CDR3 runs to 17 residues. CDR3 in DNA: TGTGCCAGCAGCTTTGGCACAGTCCACTCTGGGGCCAACGTCCTGACTTTC. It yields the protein CASSFGTVHSGANVLTF.

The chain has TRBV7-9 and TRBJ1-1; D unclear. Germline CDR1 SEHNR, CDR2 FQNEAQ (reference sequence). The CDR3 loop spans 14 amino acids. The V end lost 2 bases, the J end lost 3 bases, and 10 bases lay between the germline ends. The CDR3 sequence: CASSLPGGDTEAFF. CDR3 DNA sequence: TGTGCCAGCAGCTTACCCGGAGGAGACACTGAAGCTTTCTTT.

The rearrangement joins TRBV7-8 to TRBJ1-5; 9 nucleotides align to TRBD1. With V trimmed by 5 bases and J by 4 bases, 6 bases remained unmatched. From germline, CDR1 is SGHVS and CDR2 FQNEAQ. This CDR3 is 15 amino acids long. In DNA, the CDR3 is TGTGCCAGCAGCCTATCACAGGGGGCGAATCAGCCCCAGCATTTT. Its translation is CASSLSQGANQPQHF.